This T cell receptor beta chain was identified in a study of CD8+ T cells in alopecia areata. The sample's treatment: oral pan-JAK inhibitor, 5-10 mg twice daily. CDR3 length: 13 residues. From germline, CDR1 is LNHNV and CDR2 YYDKDF (reference sequence). Trimming shortened V by 3 bases and J by 4 bases, and 9 bases separated the two germline ends. Investigators isolated RNA and reverse transcribed it into cDNA to act as the sequencing template. Produced via immunoSEQ multiplex PCR; TCRdb's table is partial and in-frame only. Among under 250,000 clones, approximately 70% were seen once, and the ten largest hold more than 0.95%.

The V and J genes are TRBV15 and TRBJ1-2; D call uncertain. The TCR comes from a human donor with alopecia areata. Sequencing was performed on CD4+ T cells sorted from blood, taken around week 42, from a patient treated with tofacitinib. The CDR3 DNA follows: TGTGCCACCAGCAGCGGCGGTGGCTATGGCTACACCTTC. Its translation: CATSSGGGYGYTF.